This T cell receptor (beta chain) was identified during a study of tumor-infiltrating lymphocytes in localized non-small cell lung cancer. Study at large: Resected tumor was paired with non-adjacent uninvolved lung from the same patient. General study findings and limits: No link was found between tumor T-cell fraction and recurrence-free survival. Compared with uninvolved lung, tumors showed higher T cell infiltration by TCRbeta sequencing.

Trimming left V 1 base short and J 4 bases short, with 7 bases between. Germline V lookup: CDR1 SGHAT, CDR2 FQNNGV. The CDR3 loop spans 14 amino acids. Generated by immunoSEQ multiplex PCR, the TCRdb table keeps only in-frame clones and is missing some. This sample has around 10,000 clones; approximately 75% occur once, and the top ten carry roughly 14%. For this clone: The antigen is undetermined.

Sequences were obtained from lung tumor tissue. The V call is TRBV11-2, the J call TRBJ2-2; D gene uncertain. This clonotype was obtained from a human donor with non-small cell lung cancer. CDR3 in DNA: TGTGCCAGCAGCTTAGGGTCTTCCACCGGGGAGCTGTTTTTT. Its translation is CASSLGSSTGELFF.